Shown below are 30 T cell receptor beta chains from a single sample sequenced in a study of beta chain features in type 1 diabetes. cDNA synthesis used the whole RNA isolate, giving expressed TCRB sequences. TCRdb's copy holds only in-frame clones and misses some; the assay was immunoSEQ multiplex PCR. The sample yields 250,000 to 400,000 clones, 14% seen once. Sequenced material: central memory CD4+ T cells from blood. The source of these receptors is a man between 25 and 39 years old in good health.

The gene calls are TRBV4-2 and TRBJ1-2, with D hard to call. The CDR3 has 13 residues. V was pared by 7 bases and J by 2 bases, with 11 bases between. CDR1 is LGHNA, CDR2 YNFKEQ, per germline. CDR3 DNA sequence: TGTGCCAGCACCCTGGACGGAAACTATGGCTACACCTTC. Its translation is CASTLDGNYGYTF.

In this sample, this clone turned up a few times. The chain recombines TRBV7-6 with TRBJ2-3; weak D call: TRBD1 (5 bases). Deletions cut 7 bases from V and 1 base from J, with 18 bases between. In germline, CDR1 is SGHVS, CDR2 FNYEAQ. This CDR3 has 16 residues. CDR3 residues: CASTRSGGRGTDTQYF. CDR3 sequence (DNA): TGTGCCAGCACCCGGAGTGGCGGCAGGGGCACAGATACGCAGTATTTT.

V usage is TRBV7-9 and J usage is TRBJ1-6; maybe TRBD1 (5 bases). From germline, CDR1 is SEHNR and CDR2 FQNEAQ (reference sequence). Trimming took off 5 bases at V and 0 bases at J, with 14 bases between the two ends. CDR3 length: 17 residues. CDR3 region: CASSPQGLSSYNSPLHF. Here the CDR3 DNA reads TGTGCCAGCAGCCCGCAGGGTCTGAGCTCCTATAATTCACCCCTCCACTTT. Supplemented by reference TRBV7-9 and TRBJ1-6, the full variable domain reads DTGVSQNPRHKITKRGQNVTFRCDPISEHNRLYWYRQTLGQGPEFLTYFQNEAQLEKSRLLSDRFSAERPKGSFSTLEIQRTEQGDSAMYLCASSPQGLSSYNSPLHFGNGTRLTVT.

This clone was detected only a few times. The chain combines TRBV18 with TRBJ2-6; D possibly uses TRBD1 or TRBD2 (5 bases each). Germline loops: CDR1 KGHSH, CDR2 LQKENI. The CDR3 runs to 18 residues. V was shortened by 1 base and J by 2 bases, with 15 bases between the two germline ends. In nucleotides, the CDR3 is TGTGCCAGCTCACCACAGCCACAGGCGGGCGCTGGGGCCAACGTCCTGACTTTC. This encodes CASSPQPQAGAGANVLTF.

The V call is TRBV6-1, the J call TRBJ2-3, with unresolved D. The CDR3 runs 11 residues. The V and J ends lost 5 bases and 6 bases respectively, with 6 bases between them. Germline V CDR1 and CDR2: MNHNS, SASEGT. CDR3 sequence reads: CASSYRDTQYF. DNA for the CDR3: TGTGCCAGCAGTTATAGGGATACGCAGTATTTT.

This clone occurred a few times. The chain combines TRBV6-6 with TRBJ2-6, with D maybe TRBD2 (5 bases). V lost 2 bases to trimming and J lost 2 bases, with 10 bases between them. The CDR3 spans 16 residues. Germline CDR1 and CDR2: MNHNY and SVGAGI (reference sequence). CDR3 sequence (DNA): TGTGCCAGCAGTTACCCCCCCGGGACTGGGGCCAACGTCCTGACTTTC. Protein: CASSYPPGTGANVLTF.

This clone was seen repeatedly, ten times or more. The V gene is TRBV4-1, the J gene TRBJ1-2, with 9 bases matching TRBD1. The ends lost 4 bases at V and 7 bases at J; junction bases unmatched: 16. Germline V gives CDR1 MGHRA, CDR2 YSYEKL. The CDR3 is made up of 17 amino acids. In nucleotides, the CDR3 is TGCGCCAGCAGCCCAGCAAATCGGGTAGACAGGGGGAGTGGCTACACCTTC. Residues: CASSPANRVDRGSGYTF.

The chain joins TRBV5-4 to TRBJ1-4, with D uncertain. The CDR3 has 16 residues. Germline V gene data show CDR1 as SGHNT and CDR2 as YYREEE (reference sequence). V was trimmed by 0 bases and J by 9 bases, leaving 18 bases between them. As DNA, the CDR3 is TGTGCCAGCAGCTTGGAGAACGCACCATCGTCGCAAAAACTGTTTTTT. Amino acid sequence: CASSLENAPSSQKLFF.

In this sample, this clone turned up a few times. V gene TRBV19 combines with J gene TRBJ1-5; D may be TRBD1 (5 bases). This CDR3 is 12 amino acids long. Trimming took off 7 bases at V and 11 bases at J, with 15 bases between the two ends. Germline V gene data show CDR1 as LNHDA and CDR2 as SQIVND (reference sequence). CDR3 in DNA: TGTGCCAGTAAAAAGGGACCCTCGACCCAGCATTTT. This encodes CASKKGPSTQHF.

CDR3 DNA: TGTGCCAGCAGCAAAGTAGCAGCCTCCGCGGATGAGCAGTTCTTC. Residues: CASSKVAASADEQFF. The chain recombines TRBV21-1 with TRBJ2-1; no check of the table's D call, TRBD2, against the DNA was made. TRBV21-1 corresponds to a pseudogene. The CDR3 has 15 amino acids.

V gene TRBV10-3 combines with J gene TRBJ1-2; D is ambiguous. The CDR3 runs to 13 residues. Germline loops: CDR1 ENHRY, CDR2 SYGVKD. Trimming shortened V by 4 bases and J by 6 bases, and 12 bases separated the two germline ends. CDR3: CAISVKDKDGYTF. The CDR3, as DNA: TGTGCCATCAGTGTTAAAGATAAAGATGGCTACACCTTC.

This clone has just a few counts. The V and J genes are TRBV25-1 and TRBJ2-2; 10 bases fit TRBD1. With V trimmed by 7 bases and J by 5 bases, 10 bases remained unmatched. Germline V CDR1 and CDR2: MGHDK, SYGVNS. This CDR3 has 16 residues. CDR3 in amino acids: CASKVPGTGETGELFF. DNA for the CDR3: TGTGCCAGCAAGGTACCGGGGACAGGGGAGACCGGGGAGCTGTTTTTT.

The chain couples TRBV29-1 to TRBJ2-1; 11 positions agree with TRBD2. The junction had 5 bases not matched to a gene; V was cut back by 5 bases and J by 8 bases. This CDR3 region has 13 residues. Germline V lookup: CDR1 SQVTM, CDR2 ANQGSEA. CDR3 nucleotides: TGCAGCGTTAAGCTAGCGGGAGGAGATGAGCAGTTCTTC. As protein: CSVKLAGGDEQFF.

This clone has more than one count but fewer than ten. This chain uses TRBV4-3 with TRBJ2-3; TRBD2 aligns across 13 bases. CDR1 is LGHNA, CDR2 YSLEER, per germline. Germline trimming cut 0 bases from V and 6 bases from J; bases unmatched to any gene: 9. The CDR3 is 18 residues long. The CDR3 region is CASSQDPQTSGGYDTQYF. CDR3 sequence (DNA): TGCGCCAGCAGCCAAGATCCCCAGACTAGCGGGGGGTATGATACGCAGTATTTT.

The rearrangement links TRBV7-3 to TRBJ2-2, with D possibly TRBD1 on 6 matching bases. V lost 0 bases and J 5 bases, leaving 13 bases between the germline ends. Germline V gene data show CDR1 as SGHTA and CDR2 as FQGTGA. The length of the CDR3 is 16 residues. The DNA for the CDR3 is TGTGCCAGCAGCTTAACGAGGGCCCAGGGGACCGGGGAGCTGTTTTTT. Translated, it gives CASSLTRAQGTGELFF.

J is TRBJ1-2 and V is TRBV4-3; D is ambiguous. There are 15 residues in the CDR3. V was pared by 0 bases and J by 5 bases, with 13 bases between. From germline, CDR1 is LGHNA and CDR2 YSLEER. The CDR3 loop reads CASSQEFGPGYGYTF. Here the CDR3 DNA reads TGCGCCAGCAGCCAAGAATTTGGTCCCGGGTATGGCTACACCTTC.

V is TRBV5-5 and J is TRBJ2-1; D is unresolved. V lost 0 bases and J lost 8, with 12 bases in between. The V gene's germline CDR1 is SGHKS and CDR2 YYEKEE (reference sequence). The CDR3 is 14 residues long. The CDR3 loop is CASSLAASAYEQFF. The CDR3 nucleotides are TGTGCCAGCAGCTTGGCCGCCTCGGCCTATGAGCAGTTCTTC.

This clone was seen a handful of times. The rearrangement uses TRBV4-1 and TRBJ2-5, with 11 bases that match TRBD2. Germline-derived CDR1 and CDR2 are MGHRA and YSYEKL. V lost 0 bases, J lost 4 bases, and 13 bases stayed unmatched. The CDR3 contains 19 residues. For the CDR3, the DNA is TGCGCCAGCAGCCAAGAGGGCCCTAGCGGGGGGCAAGTGAGAGAGACCCAGTACTTC. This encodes CASSQEGPSGGQVRETQYF.

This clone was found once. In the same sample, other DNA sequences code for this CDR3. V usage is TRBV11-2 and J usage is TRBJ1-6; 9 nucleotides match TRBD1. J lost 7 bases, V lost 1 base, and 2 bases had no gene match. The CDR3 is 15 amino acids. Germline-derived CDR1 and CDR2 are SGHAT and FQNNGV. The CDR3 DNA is TGTGCCAGCAGCTTAGGGGGACAGGGAAATTCACCCCTCCACTTT. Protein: CASSLGGQGNSPLHF.

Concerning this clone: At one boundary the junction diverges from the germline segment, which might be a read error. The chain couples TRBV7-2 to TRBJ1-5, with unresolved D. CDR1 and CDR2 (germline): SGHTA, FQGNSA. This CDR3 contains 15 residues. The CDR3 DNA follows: TGTGCCAGCAGCCCAGGCCCTGGTAGCCATCAGCCCCAGCATTTT. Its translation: CASSPGPGSHQPQHF.

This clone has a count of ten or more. Written as DNA, the CDR3 is TGTGCCTCTGGGACGGAGAATCAGCCCCAGCATTTT. The encoded protein is CASGTENQPQHF. The chain couples TRBV10-3 to TRBJ1-5; the D gene is possibly TRBD1 (5 bases). The CDR3 has 12 amino acids. V lost 11 bases and J lost 4, with 12 bases in between. Germline values: CDR1 ENHRY, CDR2 SYGVKD.

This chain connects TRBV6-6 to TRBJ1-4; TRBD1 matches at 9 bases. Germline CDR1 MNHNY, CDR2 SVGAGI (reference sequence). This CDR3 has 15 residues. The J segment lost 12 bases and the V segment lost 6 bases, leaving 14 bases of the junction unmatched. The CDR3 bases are TGTGCCAGCAGAGAGCCGGGACAGGGTACAGTGGAACTGTTTTTT. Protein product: CASREPGQGTVELFF.

The CDR3 coding sequence is TGTGCCAGCAGTGTTGGAGGGGACCGTGATGAGCAGTTCTTC. Protein: CASSVGGDRDEQFF. The chain joins TRBV28 to TRBJ2-1; possible D gene TRBD2, 6 bases. Germline V lookup: CDR1 MDHEN, CDR2 SYDVKM. CDR3 length: 14 residues. V dropped 5 bases and J dropped 8 bases, with 16 bases sitting between them.

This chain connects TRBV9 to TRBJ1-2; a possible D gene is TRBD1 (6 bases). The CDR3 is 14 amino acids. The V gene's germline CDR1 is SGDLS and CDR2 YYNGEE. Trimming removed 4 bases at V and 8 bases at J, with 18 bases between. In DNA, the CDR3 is TGTGCCAGCAGCCCTCAATGGGGGGGCAAGGGCTACACCTTC. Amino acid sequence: CASSPQWGGKGYTF.

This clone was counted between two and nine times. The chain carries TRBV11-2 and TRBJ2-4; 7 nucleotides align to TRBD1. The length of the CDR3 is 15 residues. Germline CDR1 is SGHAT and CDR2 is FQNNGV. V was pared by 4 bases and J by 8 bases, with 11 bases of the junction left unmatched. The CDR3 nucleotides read TGTGCCAGCAGCTCCCAGACAGGGAGTGGGCACATTCAGTACTTC. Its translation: CASSSQTGSGHIQYF.

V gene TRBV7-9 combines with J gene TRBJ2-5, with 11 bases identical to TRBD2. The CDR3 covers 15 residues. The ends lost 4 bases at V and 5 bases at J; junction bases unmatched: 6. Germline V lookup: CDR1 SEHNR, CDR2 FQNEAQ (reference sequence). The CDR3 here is CASSSQLAGVETQYF. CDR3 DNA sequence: TGTGCCAGCAGCTCCCAACTAGCGGGGGTGGAGACCCAGTACTTC.

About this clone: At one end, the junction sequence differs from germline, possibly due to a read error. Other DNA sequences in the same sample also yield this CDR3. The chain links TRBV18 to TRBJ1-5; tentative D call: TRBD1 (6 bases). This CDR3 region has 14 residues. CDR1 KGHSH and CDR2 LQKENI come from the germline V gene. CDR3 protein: CASSPQGSNQPQHF. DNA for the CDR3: TGTGCCAGCTCCCCACAGGGCAGCAATCAGCCCCAGCATTTT.

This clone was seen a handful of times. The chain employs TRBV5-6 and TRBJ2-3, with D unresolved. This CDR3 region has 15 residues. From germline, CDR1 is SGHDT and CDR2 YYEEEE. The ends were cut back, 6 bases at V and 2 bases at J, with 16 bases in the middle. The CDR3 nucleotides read TGTGCCAGCACCCTTGGATACACACTCACAGATACGCAGTATTTT. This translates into CASTLGYTLTDTQYF.

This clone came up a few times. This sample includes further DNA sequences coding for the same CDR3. Here the CDR3 DNA reads TGTGCCAGCAGTGTTACGGGCGGGAGCTACGAGCAGTACGTC. Protein: CASSVTGGSYEQYV. The chain is built from TRBV6-5 and TRBJ2-7, with 7 bases identical to TRBD2. From germline, CDR1 is MNHEY and CDR2 SVGAGI. J was trimmed by 3 bases and V by 5 bases; bases with no gene match: 7. The CDR3 extends over 14 amino acids.

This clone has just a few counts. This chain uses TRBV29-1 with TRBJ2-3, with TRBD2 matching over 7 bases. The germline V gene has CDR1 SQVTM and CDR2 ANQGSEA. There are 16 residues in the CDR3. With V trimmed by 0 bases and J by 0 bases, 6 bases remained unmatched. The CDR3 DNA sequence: TGCAGCGTTGAAGACCGACTAGCAACTAGCACAGATACGCAGTATTTT. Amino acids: CSVEDRLATSTDTQYF.